Detailed here is one T cell receptor beta chain. What it binds is unknown. Sequencing used immunoSEQ version 4 in survey mode. Assay: immunoSEQ multiplex PCR; the TCRdb copy retains only in-frame clones and omits some. The sample has about 48,000 clones, more than 70% seen once; the top ten hold 3%. The data originate from a study of persistence of HIV-infected CD4 T cells. The stimulus was lysate of CMV-infected fibroblasts, roughly 10 ug/mL. Memory cells lacking CD40L and CD69 with high CD45RO were sorted. Germline lookup yields CDR1 SGHVS and CDR2 FQNEAQ. The CDR3 is 15 amino acids. The J segment lost 2 bases and the V segment lost 5 bases, leaving 7 bases of the junction unmatched.

The V gene is TRBV7-8, the J gene TRBJ2-5; 8 bases align to TRBD1. This TCR was recovered from an adult man with HIV who was CMV-seropositive. The sample was CD4+ T cells sorted from PBMCs after 18-hour stimulation, taken from a patient who received antiretroviral therapy. DNA for the CDR3: TGTGCCAGCAGCGTAAGGACAGGGCGACAAGAGACCCAGTACTTC. Residues: CASSVRTGRQETQYF.